These 27 T cell receptor beta chains originate from one sample sequenced in a study of early T cells in non-severe SARS-CoV-2 infection. TCRdb re-derived calls from the 5' RACE reads in MiXCR, one entry per CDR3 protein. Of more than 45,000 distinct CDR3 sequences listed, roughly 12% are singletons. The sample consisted of whole blood. The receptors were gathered from an adult who was a healthcare worker with PCR-confirmed SARS-CoV-2 infection or an uninfected control (not recorded which).

The sample holds many counts of this clonotype. The V call is TRBV29-1, the J call TRBJ2-3; D is perhaps TRBD1 (5 bases). The CDR3 loop spans 15 amino acids. Looked up from germline, CDR1 is SQVTM and CDR2 is ANQGSEA. V lost 4 bases, J lost 0 bases, and 14 bases lay in between. The CDR3 loop reads CSVATSTASTDTQYF. In nucleotides, the CDR3 is TGCAGCGTTGCCACCTCGACAGCTAGCACAGATACGCAGTATTTT.

V and J are TRBV28 and TRBJ1-2, with D possibly being TRBD1 (5 bases). Trimming pared 1 base from V and 8 bases from J, leaving 8 bases between. Germline V gene lookup returns CDR1 MDHEN and CDR2 SYDVKM. CDR3 size: 12 residues. The CDR3 loop is CASSLSRGGYTF. CDR3 DNA sequence: TGTGCCAGCAGTTTATCTCGGGGCGGCTACACCTTC.

This clonotype was detected ten times or more. This chain links TRBV30 with TRBJ2-7, with TRBD2 matching 11 bases. Germline V gene data show CDR1 as GTSNPN and CDR2 as SVGIG (reference sequence). The CDR3 runs to 14 residues. The V gene end was trimmed by 4 bases and the J gene end by 1 base; junction bases not matched to a gene: 3. Here the CDR3 DNA reads TGTGCCTGGAAAACTAGCGGGAGTTCCTACGAGCAGTACTTC. Protein sequence: CAWKTSGSSYEQYF.

The chain combines TRBV29-1 with TRBJ2-5; perhaps TRBD1 as D (6 bases). Between the trimmed V and J ends, which lost 4 bases and 1 base, there was a span of 10 bases. The CDR3 contains 13 residues. Germline assignment: CDR1 SQVTM and CDR2 ANQGSEA. CDR3 sequence: CSVAGTPQETQYF. The CDR3 DNA follows: TGCAGCGTTGCAGGGACACCCCAAGAGACCCAGTACTTC.

This clonotype was seen repeatedly, ten times or more. The gene calls are TRBV18 and TRBJ2-5; 9 positions match TRBD2. After removal of 3 bases from V and 2 bases from J, the junction contained 4 bases not matched to a gene. CDR1 and CDR2 (germline): KGHSH, LQKENI. This CDR3 has 15 amino acids. CDR3 protein: CASSPVSGSQETQYF. The CDR3 DNA is TGTGCCAGCTCACCCGTTAGCGGGAGTCAAGAGACCCAGTACTTC.

This clonotype was observed at least ten times. The chain recombines TRBV12-3 or TRBV12-4 with TRBJ2-5; 7 bases fit TRBD2. The CDR3 sequence is 13 residues long. V lost 7 bases, J lost 7 bases, and 9 bases stayed unmatched. The CDR3, as DNA: TGTGCCAGCACCTCGAGCGGGGTTGCGACCCAGTACTTC. Translated: CASTSSGVATQYF.

The gene calls are TRBV2 and TRBJ2-4, with no clear D. The germline V and J ends were trimmed by 3 bases and 1 base, with 10 bases remaining between them. Looked up from germline, CDR1 is SNHLY and CDR2 is FYNNEI. This CDR3 is built from 15 residues. CDR3 nucleotides: TGTGCCAGCAGTGAGCAGAGAATGGCCAAAAACATTCAGTACTTC. It codes for CASSEQRMAKNIQYF.

This clonotype was seen many times. The rearrangement links TRBV27 to TRBJ2-7; possibly TRBD2 for D (6 bases). The CDR3 is 14 residues long. CDR1 is MNHEY and CDR2 is SMNVEV in the germline V gene (reference sequence). V was cut by 2 bases and J by 1 base, with 9 bases left in between. CDR3 nucleotide sequence: TGTGCCAGCAGTTTACGCGGGAAATCCTACGAGCAGTACTTC. Amino acid sequence: CASSLRGKSYEQYF.

The chain employs TRBV6-5 and TRBJ2-7; D gene unclear. Germline V gives CDR1 MNHEY, CDR2 SVGAGI. The CDR3 extends over 15 amino acids. Trimming removed 2 bases at V and 2 bases at J, with 13 bases between. CDR3 protein: CASSYPRPPPYEQYF. CDR3 coding DNA: TGTGCCAGCAGTTACCCTCGACCACCCCCCTACGAGCAGTACTTC.

Many counts were recorded for this clonotype. The V gene is TRBV24-1, the J gene TRBJ1-2, with a tentative D call TRBD1 (6 bases). The CDR3 is 14 amino acids. V dropped 0 bases and J dropped 8 bases, with 12 bases sitting between them. Germline CDR1 is KGHDR and CDR2 is SFDVKD. The DNA for the CDR3 is TGTGCCACCAGTGATTTGCGGGGGCCTGAGGGCTACACCTTC. Its translation is CATSDLRGPEGYTF.

This clonotype has more than one count but fewer than ten. The rearrangement links TRBV4-2 to TRBJ2-7; 9 bases agree with TRBD2. Germline trimming cut 1 base from V and 7 bases from J; bases unmatched to any gene: 11. Germline lookup yields CDR1 LGHNA and CDR2 YNFKEQ. CDR3 length equals 16 residues. The CDR3 region has the DNA TGTGCCAGCAGCCAAGTTACCTCAGCGGGAGGCGGGGAGCAGTACTTC. Translated, it gives CASSQVTSAGGGEQYF.

There are many counts of this clonotype. This chain uses TRBV7-2 with TRBJ2-1; 9 bases are shared with TRBD1. The CDR3 covers 15 residues. The germline CDR1 and CDR2 sequences are SGHTA and FQGNSA. Trimming cost V 1 base and J 6 bases; bases outside gene matches: 4. The CDR3: CASSLGDRDLNEQFF. Written as DNA, the CDR3 is TGTGCCAGCAGCTTAGGGGACAGGGACCTCAATGAGCAGTTCTTC.

A few counts support this clonotype. The rearrangement links TRBV30 to TRBJ1-1; D remains unclear. With 2 bases removed from V and 8 bases from J, the gap between germline ends came to 15 bases. Germline CDR1 reads GTSNPN; CDR2 reads SVGIG (reference sequence). The CDR3 totals 13 residues. In DNA, the CDR3 is TGTGCCTGGAGTCGAGGAACGGACCAAGAAGCTTTCTTT. Its translation is CAWSRGTDQEAFF.

The chain joins TRBV12-5 to TRBJ1-1, with D unclear. Germline V gene lookup returns CDR1 LGHNT and CDR2 FRNRAP. The ends were cut back, 4 bases at V and 1 base at J, with 7 bases in the middle. The CDR3 totals 13 residues. The CDR3 loop is CASGSVGNTEAFF. DNA for the CDR3: TGTGCTAGTGGTTCAGTGGGGAACACTGAAGCTTTCTTT.

This clonotype came up many times. The chain has TRBV7-3 and TRBJ2-5, with D possibly called TRBD1 or TRBD2 (5 bases each). Germline V lookup: CDR1 SGHTA, CDR2 FQGTGA. Trimming left V 5 bases short and J 1 base short, with 11 bases between. This CDR3 has 14 amino acids. The CDR3 region has the DNA TGTGCCAGCAGCCCTACGGGGCTCCAAGAGACCCAGTACTTC. Translating it yields CASSPTGLQETQYF.

This chain connects TRBV12-3 or TRBV12-4 to TRBJ2-3, with D possibly matching TRBD1 (5 bases). The CDR3 has 13 residues. Trimming shortened V by 4 bases and J by 1 base, and 6 bases separated the two germline ends. This CDR3 is CASSSRGTDTQYF. CDR3 nucleotide sequence: TGTGCCAGCAGTTCCAGGGGCACAGATACGCAGTATTTT.

Many counts were recorded for this clonotype. J is TRBJ2-2 and V is TRBV7-7, with D possibly TRBD1 on 6 matching bases. With 6 bases removed from V and 0 bases from J, the gap between germline ends came to 14 bases. The germline gives CDR1 SSHAT, CDR2 FNYEAQ (reference sequence). CDR3 length equals 16 residues. This chain's CDR3 is CASSPLAGANTGELFF. The CDR3 DNA reads as TGTGCCAGCAGTCCGTTGGCAGGGGCGAACACCGGGGAGCTGTTTTTT.

This clonotype has ten or more counts. The chain recombines TRBV20-1 with TRBJ2-1; weak D call: TRBD1 (7 bases). This CDR3 has 15 residues. CDR1 DFQATT and CDR2 SNEGSKA come from the germline V gene (reference sequence). Between the trimmed V and J ends, which lost 6 bases and 4 bases, there was a span of 19 bases. The CDR3: CSAYRAGQQYNEQFF. CDR3 DNA: TGCAGTGCGTACCGCGCGGGACAGCAATACAATGAGCAGTTCTTC.

This clonotype was found a few times. This sequence joins TRBV25-1 and TRBJ2-1; 10 nucleotides match TRBD2. Germline-derived CDR1 and CDR2 are MGHDK and SYGVNS. This CDR3 has 13 amino acids. The junction had 14 bases not matched to a gene; V was cut back by 9 bases and J by 15 bases. The CDR3 sequence is CARGLADDKKRFF. In DNA, the CDR3 is TGTGCCAGAGGACTAGCGGATGACAAAAAACGGTTCTTC.

Many counts were recorded for this clonotype. The chain recombines TRBV11-2 with TRBJ2-1, with TRBD2 matching over 11 bases. CDR1 is SGHAT, CDR2 FQNNGV, per germline. The V and J ends lost 0 bases and 9 bases, in that order; junction bases with no gene match: 4. The CDR3 is 15 residues long. The CDR3 DNA follows: TGTGCCAGCAGCTTAGAACTAGCGGGAGCCAGTGAGCAGTTCTTC. Residues: CASSLELAGASEQFF.

In its sample, this clonotype was seen many times. The chain employs TRBV5-4 and TRBJ2-3; TRBD2 matches at 8 bases. With 0 bases clipped from V and 2 bases from J, the junction kept 11 bases outside the gene matches. This CDR3 has 18 amino acids. In germline, CDR1 is SGHNT, CDR2 YYREEE (reference sequence). Here the CDR3 DNA reads TGTGCCAGCAGCTTGGGAGGCTTGCGGGAGGTTATCACAGATACGCAGTATTTT. It yields the protein CASSLGGLREVITDTQYF.

This clonotype appeared many times. This sequence joins TRBV7-3 and TRBJ2-1; the match to TRBD2 covers 9 bases. The CDR3 loop spans 15 amino acids. With 5 bases clipped from V and 0 bases from J, the junction kept 2 bases outside the gene matches. Germline V gives CDR1 SGHTA, CDR2 FQGTGA. The CDR3 region is CASSGGRASYNEQFF. The CDR3 region has the DNA TGTGCCAGCAGCGGCGGGAGGGCCTCCTACAATGAGCAGTTCTTC. The complete variable domain, with remaining parts taken from reference TRBV7-3 and TRBJ2-1, reads GAGVSQTPSNKVTEKGKYVELRCDPISGHTALYWYRQSLGQGPEFLIYFQGTGAADDSGLPNDRFFAVRPEGSVSTLKIQRTERGDSAVYLCASSGGRASYNEQFFGPGTRLTVL.

This sequence joins TRBV15 and TRBJ2-2; D is possibly TRBD2 (6 bases). Between the trimmed V and J ends, which lost 3 bases and 2 bases, there was a span of 16 bases. This CDR3 contains 17 residues. Per the germline V gene, CDR1 is LNHNV and CDR2 is YYDKDF (reference sequence). CDR3 protein: CATSRGVAAKNTGELFF. CDR3 DNA: TGTGCCACCAGCAGGGGAGTAGCGGCTAAAAACACCGGGGAGCTGTTTTTT.

In this sample, this clonotype turned up many times. The chain employs TRBV20-1 and TRBJ2-7; the match to TRBD2 covers 9 bases. The CDR3 spans 15 residues. The ends lost 0 bases at V and 7 bases at J; junction bases unmatched: 10. Germline CDR1 is DFQATT and CDR2 is SNEGSKA (reference sequence). In DNA, the CDR3 is TGCAGTGCTAGAGATGGGGGACTAGCTCAGGGGGAGCAGTACTTC. Translated: CSARDGGLAQGEQYF.

This clonotype was recorded a few times. The chain is built from TRBV3-1 and TRBJ2-4; D ambiguous. The CDR3 contains 13 residues. V lost 2 bases and J lost 1, with 3 bases in between. Germline CDR1 is LGHDT and CDR2 is YNNKEL (reference sequence). The CDR3 spells CASSQLAKNIQYF. The CDR3 DNA reads TGTGCCAGCAGCCAACTCGCCAAAAACATTCAGTACTTC.

A note on this clonotype: No conserved phenylalanine or tryptophan ends this CDR3, so it is likely a read error. The rearrangement joins TRBV29-1 to TRBJ2-7; 12 nucleotides agree with TRBD2. In germline, CDR1 is SQVTM, CDR2 ANQGSEA. The CDR3 extends over 13 amino acids. The J segment lost 5 bases and the V segment lost 7 bases, leaving 6 bases of the junction unmatched. The CDR3 nucleotides are TGCAGCGCTAGGACTAGCGGGACAAACGAGCAGTACTCC. Translating it yields CSARTSGTNEQYS.

The chain has TRBV28 and TRBJ1-1; D unresolved. V shed 4 bases and J shed 10 bases, with 13 bases lying between them. Germline assignment: CDR1 MDHEN and CDR2 SYDVKM. The CDR3 is 12 residues long. The CDR3 bases are TGTGCCAGCAGTTCGCCTCGTCTGCGAGCTTTCTTT. Translating gives CASSSPRLRAFF.